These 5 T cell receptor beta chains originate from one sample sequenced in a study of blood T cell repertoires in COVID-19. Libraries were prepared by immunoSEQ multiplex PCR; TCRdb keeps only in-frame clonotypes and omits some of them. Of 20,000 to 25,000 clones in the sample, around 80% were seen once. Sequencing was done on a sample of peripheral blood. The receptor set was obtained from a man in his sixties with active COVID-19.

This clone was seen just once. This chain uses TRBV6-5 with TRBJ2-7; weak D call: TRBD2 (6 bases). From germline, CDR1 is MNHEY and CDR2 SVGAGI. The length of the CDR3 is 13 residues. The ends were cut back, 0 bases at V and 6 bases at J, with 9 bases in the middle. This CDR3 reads CASSYSGTSEQYF. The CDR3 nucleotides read TGTGCCAGCAGTTACTCAGGGACTTCCGAGCAGTACTTC.

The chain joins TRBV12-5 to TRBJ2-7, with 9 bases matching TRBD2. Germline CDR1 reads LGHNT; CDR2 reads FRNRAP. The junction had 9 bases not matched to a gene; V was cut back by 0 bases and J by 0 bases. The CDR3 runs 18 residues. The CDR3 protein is CASGLVRSGGRASYEQYF. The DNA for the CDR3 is TGTGCTAGTGGTTTGGTACGCAGTGGCGGGAGGGCCTCCTACGAGCAGTACTTC.

As DNA, the CDR3 is TGTGCCAGCAGTGCAGGGGGTGGGGTTGGAAAACTGTTTTTT. The encoded protein is CASSAGGGVGKLFF. This chain links TRBV2 with TRBJ1-4; 7 nucleotides line up with TRBD1. The CDR3 length is 14 residues. Losses at the gene ends were 4 bases for V and 10 bases for J; bases not matched to a gene: 9. Germline V lookup: CDR1 SNHLY, CDR2 FYNNEI.

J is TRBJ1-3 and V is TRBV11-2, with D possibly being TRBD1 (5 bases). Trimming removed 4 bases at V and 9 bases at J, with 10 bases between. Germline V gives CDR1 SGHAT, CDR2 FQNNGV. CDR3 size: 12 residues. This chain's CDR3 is CASSSGGSTIYF. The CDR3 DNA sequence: TGTGCCAGCAGCTCCGGGGGGAGCACCATATATTTT.

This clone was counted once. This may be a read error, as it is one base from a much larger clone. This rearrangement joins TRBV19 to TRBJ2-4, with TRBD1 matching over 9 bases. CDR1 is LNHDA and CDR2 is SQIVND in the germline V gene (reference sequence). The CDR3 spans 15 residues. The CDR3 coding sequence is TGTGCCAGCAAAACGGACGACAGGGGGGTAACCCCAGTTAACTTC. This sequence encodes CASKTDDRGVTPVNF.